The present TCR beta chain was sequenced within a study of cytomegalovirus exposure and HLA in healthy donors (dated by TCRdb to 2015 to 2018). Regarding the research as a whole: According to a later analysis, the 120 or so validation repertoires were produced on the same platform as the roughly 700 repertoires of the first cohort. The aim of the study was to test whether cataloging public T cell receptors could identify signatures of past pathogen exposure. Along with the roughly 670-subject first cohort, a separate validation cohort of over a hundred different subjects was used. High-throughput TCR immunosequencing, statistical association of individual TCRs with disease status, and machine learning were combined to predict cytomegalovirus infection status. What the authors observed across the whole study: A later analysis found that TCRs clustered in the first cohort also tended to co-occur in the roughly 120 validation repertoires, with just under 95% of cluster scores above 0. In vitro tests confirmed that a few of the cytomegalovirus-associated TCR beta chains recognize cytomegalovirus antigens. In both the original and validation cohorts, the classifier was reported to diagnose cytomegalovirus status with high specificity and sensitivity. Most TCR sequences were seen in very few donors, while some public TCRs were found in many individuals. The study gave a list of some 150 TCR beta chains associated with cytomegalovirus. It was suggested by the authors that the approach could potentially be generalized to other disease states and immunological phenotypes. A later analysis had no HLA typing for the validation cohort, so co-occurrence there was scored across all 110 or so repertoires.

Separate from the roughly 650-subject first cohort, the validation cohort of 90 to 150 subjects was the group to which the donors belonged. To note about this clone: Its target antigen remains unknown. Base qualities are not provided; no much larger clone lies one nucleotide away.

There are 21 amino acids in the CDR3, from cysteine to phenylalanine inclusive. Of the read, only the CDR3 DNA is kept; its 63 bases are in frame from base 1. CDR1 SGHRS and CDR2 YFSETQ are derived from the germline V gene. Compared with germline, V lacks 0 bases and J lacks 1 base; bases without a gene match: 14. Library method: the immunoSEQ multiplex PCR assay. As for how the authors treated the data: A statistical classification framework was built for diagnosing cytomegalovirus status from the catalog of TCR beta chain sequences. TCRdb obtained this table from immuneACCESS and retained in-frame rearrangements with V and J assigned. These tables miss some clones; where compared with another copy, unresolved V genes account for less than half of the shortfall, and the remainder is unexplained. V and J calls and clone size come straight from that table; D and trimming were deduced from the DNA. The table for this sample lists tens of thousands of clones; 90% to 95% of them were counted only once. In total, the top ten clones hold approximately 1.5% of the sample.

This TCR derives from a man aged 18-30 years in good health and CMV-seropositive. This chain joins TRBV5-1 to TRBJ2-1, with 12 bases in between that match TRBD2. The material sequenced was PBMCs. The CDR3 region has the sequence CASSLGQGPSGGEGSYNEQFF. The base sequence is TGCGCCAGCAGCTTGGGACAGGGGCCTAGCGGGGGGGAAGGATCCTACAATGAGCAGTTCTTC.